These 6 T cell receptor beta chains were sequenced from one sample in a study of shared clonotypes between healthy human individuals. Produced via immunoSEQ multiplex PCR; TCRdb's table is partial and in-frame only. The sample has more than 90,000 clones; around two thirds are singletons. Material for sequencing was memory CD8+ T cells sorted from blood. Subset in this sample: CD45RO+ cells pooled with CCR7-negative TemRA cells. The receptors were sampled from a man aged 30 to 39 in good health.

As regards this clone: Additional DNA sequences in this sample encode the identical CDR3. CDR3 loop: CASSLGRNEQFF. Here the CDR3 DNA reads TGCGCCAGCAGCTTGGGGAGGAATGAGCAGTTCTTC. The V call is TRBV5-1, the J call TRBJ2-1, with D possibly TRBD2 on 5 matching bases. Germline lookup yields CDR1 SGHRS and CDR2 YFSETQ. Between the trimmed V and J ends, which lost 0 bases and 7 bases, there was a span of 5 bases. The CDR3 length is 12 residues. Drawing the rest from reference TRBV5-1 and TRBJ2-1, the complete variable domain is KAGVTQTPRYLIKTRGQQVTLSCSPISGHRSVSWYQQTPGQGLQFLFEYFSETQRNKGNFPGRFSGRQFSNSRSEMNVSTLELGDSALYLCASSLGRNEQFFGPGTRLTVL.

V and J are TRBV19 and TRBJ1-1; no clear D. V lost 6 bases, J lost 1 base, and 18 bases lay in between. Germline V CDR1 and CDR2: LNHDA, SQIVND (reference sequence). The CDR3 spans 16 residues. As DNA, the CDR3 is TGTGCCAGTAGAACTAGACCGGACGGGCAGAACACTGAAGCTTTCTTT. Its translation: CASRTRPDGQNTEAFF.

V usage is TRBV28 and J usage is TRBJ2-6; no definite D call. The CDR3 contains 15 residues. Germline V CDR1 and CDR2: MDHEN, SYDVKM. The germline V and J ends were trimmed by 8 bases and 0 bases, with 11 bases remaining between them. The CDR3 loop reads CASRHQSSGANVLTF. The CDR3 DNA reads TGTGCCAGCCGACATCAAAGCTCTGGGGCCAACGTCCTGACTTTC.

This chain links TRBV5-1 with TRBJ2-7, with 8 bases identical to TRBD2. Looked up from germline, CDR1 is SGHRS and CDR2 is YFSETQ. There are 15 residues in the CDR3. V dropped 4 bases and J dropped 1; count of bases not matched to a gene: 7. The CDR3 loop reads CASSTAGLESYEQYF. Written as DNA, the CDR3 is TGCGCCAGCAGCACCGCGGGACTAGAGTCCTACGAGCAGTACTTC.

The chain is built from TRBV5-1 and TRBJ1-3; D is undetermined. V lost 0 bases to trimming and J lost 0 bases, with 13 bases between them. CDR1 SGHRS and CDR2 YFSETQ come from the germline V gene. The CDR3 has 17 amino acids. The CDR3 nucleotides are TGCGCCAGCAGCTTGGCCCCCAGGACCGACTCTGGAAACACCATATATTTT. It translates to CASSLAPRTDSGNTIYF. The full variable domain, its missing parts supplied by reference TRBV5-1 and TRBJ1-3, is KAGVTQTPRYLIKTRGQQVTLSCSPISGHRSVSWYQQTPGQGLQFLFEYFSETQRNKGNFPGRFSGRQFSNSRSEMNVSTLELGDSALYLCASSLAPRTDSGNTIYFGEGSWLTVV.

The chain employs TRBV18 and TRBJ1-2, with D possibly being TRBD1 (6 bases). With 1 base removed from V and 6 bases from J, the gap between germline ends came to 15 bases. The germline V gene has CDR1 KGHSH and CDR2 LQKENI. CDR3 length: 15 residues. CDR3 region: CASSPRWQGKDGYTF. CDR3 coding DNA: TGTGCCAGCTCACCACGGTGGCAGGGGAAGGATGGCTACACCTTC.